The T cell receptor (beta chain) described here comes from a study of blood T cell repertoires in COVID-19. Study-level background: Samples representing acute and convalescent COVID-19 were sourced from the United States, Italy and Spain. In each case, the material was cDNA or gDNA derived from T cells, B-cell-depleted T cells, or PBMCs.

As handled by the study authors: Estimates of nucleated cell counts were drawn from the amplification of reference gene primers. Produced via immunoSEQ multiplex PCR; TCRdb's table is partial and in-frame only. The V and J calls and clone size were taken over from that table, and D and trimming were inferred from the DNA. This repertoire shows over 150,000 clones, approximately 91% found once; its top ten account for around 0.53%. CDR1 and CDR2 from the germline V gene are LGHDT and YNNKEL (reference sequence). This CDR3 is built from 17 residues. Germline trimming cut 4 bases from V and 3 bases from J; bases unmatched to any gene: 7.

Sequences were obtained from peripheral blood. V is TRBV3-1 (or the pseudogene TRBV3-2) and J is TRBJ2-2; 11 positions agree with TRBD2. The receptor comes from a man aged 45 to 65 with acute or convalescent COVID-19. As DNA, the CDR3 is TGTGCCAGCAGCCGCCTTAGCGGGAGGGCCGACACCGGGGAGCTGTTTTTT. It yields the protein CASSRLSGRADTGELFF.